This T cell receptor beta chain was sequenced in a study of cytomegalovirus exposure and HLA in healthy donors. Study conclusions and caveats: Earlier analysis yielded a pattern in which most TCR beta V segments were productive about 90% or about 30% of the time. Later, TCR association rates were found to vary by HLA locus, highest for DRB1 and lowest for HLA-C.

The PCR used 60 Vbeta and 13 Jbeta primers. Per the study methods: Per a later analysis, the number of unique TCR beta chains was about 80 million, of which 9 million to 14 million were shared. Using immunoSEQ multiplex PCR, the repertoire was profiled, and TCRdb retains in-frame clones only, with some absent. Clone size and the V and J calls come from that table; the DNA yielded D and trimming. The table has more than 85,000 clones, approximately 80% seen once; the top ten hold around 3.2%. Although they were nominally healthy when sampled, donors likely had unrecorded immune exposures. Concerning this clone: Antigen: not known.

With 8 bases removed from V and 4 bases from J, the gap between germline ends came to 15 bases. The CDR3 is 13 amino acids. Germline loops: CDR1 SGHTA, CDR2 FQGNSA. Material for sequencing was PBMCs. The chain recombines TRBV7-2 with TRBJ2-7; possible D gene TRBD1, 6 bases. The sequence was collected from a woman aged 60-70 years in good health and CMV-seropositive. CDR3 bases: TGTGCCAGCTTAGGGGGAGTTGGTTACGAGCAGTACTTC. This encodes CASLGGVGYEQYF.